These 6 T cell receptor beta chains share one sample of origin, sequenced in a study of regulatory T cells in long-lasting Graves disease. As to time point: persistent/refractory GD, antithyroid drugs over 5 years with positive TRAb. After RNA was extracted from PBMCs, the TCR library was made from it. With iRepertoire HTBI primers and Arm-PCR of CDR3 regions, TCR beta libraries were built. TCRdb recomputed calls from the multiplex PCR reads with MiXCR, one row per CDR3 protein. The table lists about 290,000 distinct CDR3 sequences, 20% to 25% of them singletons. Sample: peripheral blood mononuclear cells (PBMCs), taken when the disease was refractory, from a patient treated with antithyroid drugs. Source of these receptors: a female donor with Graves disease.

The gene calls are TRBV7-9 and TRBJ2-2; 7 bases agree with TRBD1. The germline V gene encodes CDR1 SEHNR and CDR2 FQNEAQ (reference sequence). The CDR3 has 16 residues. V was pared by 1 base and J by 7 bases, with 9 bases of the junction left unmatched. The CDR3 DNA follows: TGTGCCAGCAGCTTAGTAGAAGCAGGGGGATTCGGGGAGCTGTTTTTT. As protein: CASSLVEAGGFGELFF.

This rearrangement joins TRBV20-1 to TRBJ2-3; 7 bases are a match to TRBD1. Germline CDR1 reads DFQATT; CDR2 reads SNEGSKA (reference sequence). With V trimmed by 6 bases and J by 2 bases, 5 bases remained unmatched. The CDR3 is made up of 13 amino acids. The CDR3 sequence is CSATGTATDTQYF. In DNA form, the CDR3 reads TGCAGTGCAACCGGGACAGCCACAGATACGCAGTATTTT.

This clonotype was detected many times. The rearrangement uses TRBV11-1 and TRBJ2-1, with 7 bases lining up with TRBD2. The V and J ends lost 5 bases and 7 bases, in that order; junction bases with no gene match: 8. CDR1 SGHAT and CDR2 FQDESV come from the germline V gene (reference sequence). The CDR3 runs 14 residues. CDR3 coding DNA: TGTGCCAGCAGCCTCGGACTAGAAGGTAATGAGCAGTTCTTC. This gives the protein CASSLGLEGNEQFF.

The chain is built from TRBV7-9 and TRBJ1-2, with D tentatively TRBD1 (5 bases). The germline V and J ends were trimmed by 5 bases and 4 bases, with 17 bases remaining between them. Germline V gene sequence: CDR1 SEHNR, CDR2 FQNEAQ (reference sequence). The CDR3 contains 15 residues. The CDR3 DNA reads as TGTGCCAGCAGCCCCTACCCCGGGGACCTCTATGGCTACACCTTC. It is translated as CASSPYPGDLYGYTF.

This chain joins TRBV6-5 and TRBJ2-2; D gene ambiguous. Germline-derived CDR1 and CDR2 are MNHEY and SVGAGI. Trimming shortened V by 4 bases and J by 8 bases, and 11 bases separated the two germline ends. There are 13 residues in the CDR3. The CDR3 sequence is CASSSTTPGELFF. For the CDR3, the DNA is TGTGCCAGCAGTTCCACCACACCGGGGGAGCTGTTTTTT.

The V call is TRBV11-1, the J call TRBJ2-1; 10 bases are shared with TRBD2. This CDR3 contains 18 residues. Germline CDR1 reads SGHAT; CDR2 reads FQDESV (reference sequence). The J segment lost 7 bases and the V segment lost 3 bases, leaving 15 bases of the junction unmatched. CDR3 loop: CASSLISGRAGGSNEQFF. The CDR3 DNA follows: TGTGCCAGCAGCTTGATAAGCGGGAGGGCCGGTGGTTCGAATGAGCAGTTCTTC.